This T cell receptor beta chain was identified in a study of molecular identifiers for immune sequencing clone quantification. The CDR3 contains 12 residues. The germline gives CDR1 MNHNY, CDR2 SVGAGI (reference sequence). V was clipped by 3 bases and J by 4 bases, with 7 bases between them. From the PCR reads, TCRdb called clonotypes with MiXCR, one entry per CDR3 protein. The sample contains tens of thousands of distinct CDR3 sequences, about 18% of which appear only once. Material: naive CD8+ T cells from blood, with Jurkat cell RNA spiked in. Stated subset: FACS-sorted CD8+CD4-CCR7+CD45RA+ naive T cells. This chain joins TRBV6-6 and TRBJ2-7; D gene unclear. This sequence originates from a human donor in good health. Some libraries in this study had Jurkat cell RNA spiked in. CDR3 protein: CASSYLVYEQYF. The CDR3 DNA reads as TGTGCCAGCAGTTATCTTGTTTACGAGCAGTACTTC.